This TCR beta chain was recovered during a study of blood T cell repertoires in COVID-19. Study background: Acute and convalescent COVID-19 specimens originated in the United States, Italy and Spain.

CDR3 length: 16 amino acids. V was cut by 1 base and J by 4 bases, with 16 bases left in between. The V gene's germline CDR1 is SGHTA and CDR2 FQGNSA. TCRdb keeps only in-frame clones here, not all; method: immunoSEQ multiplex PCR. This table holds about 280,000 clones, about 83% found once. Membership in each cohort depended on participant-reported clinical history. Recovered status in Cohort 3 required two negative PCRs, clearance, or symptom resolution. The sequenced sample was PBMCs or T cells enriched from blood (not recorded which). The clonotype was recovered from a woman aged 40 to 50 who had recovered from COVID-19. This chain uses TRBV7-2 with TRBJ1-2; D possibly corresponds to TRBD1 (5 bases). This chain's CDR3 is CASSLVVFRVGYGYTF. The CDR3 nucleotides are TGTGCCAGCAGCTTAGTAGTGTTCAGGGTGGGCTATGGCTACACCTTC.